The next 6 T cell receptor beta chains were all read from a single sample in a study of technical replicates of blood from several donors. Some clones are missing from TCRdb's copy, which holds only in-frame ones; the method was immunoSEQ multiplex PCR. The sample consists of 95,000 to 100,000 clones, roughly 95% of them appearing once. Material for sequencing was T cells isolated from PBMCs. The receptors shown here come from a human donor in good health.

This sequence joins TRBV13 and TRBJ2-5, with D possibly TRBD1 on 7 matching bases. V was cut by 8 bases and J by 5 bases, with 18 bases left in between. The germline V gene encodes CDR1 PRHDT and CDR2 FYEKMQ (reference sequence). CDR3 length: 14 amino acids. CDR3 residues: CASSRQGGLETQYF. CDR3 sequence (DNA): TGTGCCAGCTCGAGGCAGGGGGGTTTGGAGACCCAGTACTTC. Full variable domain (missing parts from reference TRBV13 and TRBJ2-5): AAGVIQSPRHLIKEKRETATLKCYPIPRHDTVYWYQQGPGQDPQFLISFYEKMQSDKGSIPDRFSAQQFSDYHSELNMSSLELGDSALYFCASSRQGGLETQYFGPGTRLLVL.

The chain uses TRBV7-2 and TRBJ1-5; a weak D match, TRBD1 (5 bases). This CDR3 is built from 14 residues. The V end was cut by 4 bases, the J end by 6 bases, with 13 bases between. Looked up from germline, CDR1 is SGHTA and CDR2 is FQGNSA. CDR3 bases: TGTGCCAGCAGCTCCCAATCAGGGTTTCAGCCCCAGCATTTT. It specifies CASSSQSGFQPQHF. Full variable domain (remainder filled in from reference TRBV7-2 and TRBJ1-5): GAGVSQSPSNKVTEKGKDVELRCDPISGHTALYWYRQSLGQGLEFLIYFQGNSAPDKSGLPSDRFSAERTGGSVSTLTIQRTQQEDSAVYLCASSSQSGFQPQHFGDGTRLSIL.

This chain uses TRBV7-9 with TRBJ2-5; 7 positions match TRBD1. Germline loops: CDR1 SEHNR, CDR2 FQNEAQ (reference sequence). The CDR3 totals 14 residues. V lost 5 bases to trimming and J lost 3 bases; unmatched junction nucleotides: 6. CDR3: CASSNRDSEETQYF. The CDR3 DNA sequence: TGTGCCAGCAGCAACCGGGACAGCGAAGAGACCCAGTACTTC. Supplemented by reference TRBV7-9 and TRBJ2-5, the full variable domain reads DTGVSQNPRHKITKRGQNVTFRCDPISEHNRLYWYRQTLGQGPEFLTYFQNEAQLEKSRLLSDRFSAERPKGSFSTLEIQRTEQGDSAMYLCASSNRDSEETQYFGPGTRLLVL.

The V call is TRBV5-1, the J call TRBJ2-3; the match to TRBD1 covers 11 bases. The length of the CDR3 is 16 residues. The V gene's germline CDR1 is SGHRS and CDR2 YFSETQ. With V trimmed by 2 bases and J by 4 bases, 6 bases remained unmatched. The CDR3 is CASSLPGTGGPDTQYF. The CDR3 DNA follows: TGCGCCAGCAGCTTACCCGGGACAGGGGGGCCAGATACGCAGTATTTT.

The chain joins TRBV18 to TRBJ1-5; D remains ambiguous. Germline loops: CDR1 KGHSH, CDR2 LQKENI. V was pared by 2 bases and J by 2 bases, with 19 bases between. CDR3 size: 18 residues. CDR3 in amino acids: CASSPYSDFGGGNQPQHF. The CDR3 DNA sequence: TGTGCCAGCTCACCATATTCGGACTTCGGAGGAGGCAATCAGCCCCAGCATTTT.

The rearrangement uses TRBV2 and TRBJ1-2; TRBD1 is a possible D gene (5 bases). Germline CDR1 reads SNHLY; CDR2 reads FYNNEI. Trimming removed 5 bases at V and 6 bases at J, with 10 bases between. This CDR3 is built from 12 residues. CDR3 in amino acids: CASSPGLNGYTF. In DNA, the CDR3 is TGTGCCAGCAGTCCAGGGTTGAATGGCTACACCTTC.